This TCR beta chain was observed in a study of Graves' ophthalmopathy and Graves' hyperthyroidism (dated by TCRdb to about 2018). General notes on the study: Peripheral blood was collected before any treatment was given, at the time of initial diagnosis. To tell Graves' ophthalmopathy apart from Graves' hyperthyroidism, and to predict which patients would progress to ophthalmopathy, the study relied on TCR beta repertoire signatures. In total, some 130 blood samples were TCR-sequenced: around 42 ophthalmopathy, roughly 77 hyperthyroidism and around 17 hyperthyroidism-to-ophthalmopathy patients. To explore V-J signatures distinguishing ophthalmopathy from hyperthyroidism, a discovery set of about a hundred patients (roughly 45 ophthalmopathy, around 55 stable hyperthyroidism) was enrolled. For independent validation, a separate cohort was made up of 18 to 20 hyperthyroidism patients plus 17 patients who later progressed from hyperthyroidism to ophthalmopathy. T-cell repertoires of thyroid tissue and blood were compared in several hyperthyroidism patients. Once sampling was done, hyperthyroidism patients were given methimazole at a starting dose of 30 mg daily, while ophthalmopathy patients were given high-dose intravenous methylprednisolone. For training and testing, the 100 or so patients in the discovery cohort were randomly divided in a 7:3 ratio.

From the germline V gene (reference sequence), CDR1 is GTSNPN and CDR2 is SVGIG. Measured from the cysteine to the phenylalanine, the CDR3 is 13 residues long. Only the CDR3 DNA is retained, 39 bases long and in frame from the first base. A distance of 9 bases separates the germline ends of V and J, which lose 4 bases and 2 bases respectively. What the authors observed across the whole study: No statistical method was used to predetermine the sample size, and group allocation was not hidden from the investigators. In cross-validation, the 13-signature model distinguished ophthalmopathy from stable hyperthyroidism with roughly 90% sensitivity and roughly 81% specificity, and in the test set the corresponding values were roughly 78% and 74%. Most of the expanded thyroid clonotypes with a frequency above 0.001 were also detected in blood, and it was suggested that the thyroid immune response may be reflected by blood repertoires. In validation, the model predicted ophthalmopathy progression with more than 70% sensitivity and 72.22% specificity; more than ten predicted patients were CT-confirmed with GO in a median of about 6.1 months.

Hyperthyroidism was defined as stable when no progression to ophthalmopathy occurred within 18 months of follow-up. Patients with hyperthyroidism were aged 18 to 65 years, had been newly diagnosed, and had a disease duration of less than 2 months. Patients with other autoimmune diseases, uncontrolled infections, pregnancy or lactation were excluded from the study. Diagnosis was based on clinical symptoms, serum thyroxine, TRAb, thyroid ultrasound and orbital computed tomography. Using Ficoll-Paque density gradient centrifugation, PBMCs were isolated from less than 13 ml of fresh peripheral blood. Trizol reagent was used to extract the total RNA, and its quality was then checked on an Agilent 2100 Bioanalyzer. This clonotype was seen a few times. Its antigen is not yet known. No much larger clone is present one base from it, and per-base qualities are unavailable. TCR beta CDR3 regions were amplified from RNA transcripts for repertoire sequencing. A first-round RT-PCR used HTBI primers with the Qiagen OneStep RT-PCR kit, followed by a second-round multiplex PCR, size selection and purification. The libraries underwent paired-end sequencing with 100 bp reads on an Illumina HiSeq2000. Per the authors' processing: Reads were processed with SOAPnuke, discarding reads with adapters, uncalled bases, mean Phred below 15, or no exact constant-primer or identifier match. COPE v1.2.5 was used to merge high-quality paired reads. Unique nucleotide sequences were defined as clonotypes and aligned to IMGT TRB V, D and J references using MiTCR v1.1. Analysis was restricted to V-J combinations with a frequency above 0.0001, which covered about 99% of repertoires. For each V-J combination, a TCR clonal expansion and chaos score was defined as F50 clonal expansion divided by the chaos observed in the TCRdist matrix. Features were reduced by Welch's t-statistics and random forest to 10 to 15 V-J combinations, which fed a naive Bayes classifier. The Morisita-Horn index was used to measure how similar the thyroid and blood repertoires were. The public reads were quality trimmed at Q25 with fastp and then assembled into clones with MiXCR by TCRdb, keeping productive beta chains. Records with the same CDR3 protein are collapsed into one entry carrying the most frequent genes and DNA. TCRdb, not the original authors, processed these V and J calls. The table for this sample lists some 410,000 distinct CDR3 sequences; under 25% of them were counted only once. The top ten hold 2.5% to 3.5% of the sample.

The sequence joins TRBV30 to TRBJ1-5, with no D gene named confidently. Sequenced input: peripheral blood. This receptor was identified in a woman between 18 and 29 years old with stable Graves' hyperthyroidism. Donor details come from another sample of the same person, matched by shared clones. The CDR3 region has the sequence CAWTSGGNQPQHF. The bases are TGTGCCTGGACCTCGGGTGGCAATCAGCCCCAGCATTTT.